This is a list of T cell receptor beta chains from one sample in a study of blood T cell repertoires in COVID-19. Libraries were prepared by immunoSEQ multiplex PCR; TCRdb keeps only in-frame clonotypes and omits some of them. The repertoire consists of under 80,000 clones, with approximately 78% occurring once and the leading ten covering about 4.4%. Source material: peripheral blood. These TCRs come from a woman of 80 years or more with active or convalescent COVID-19. The CDR3 runs from the conserved cysteine through the conserved F or W. Each record gives: clone size, J gene, D gene, V gene, CDR3 protein, CDR3 DNA. A D gene is named only where the DNA matches it firmly. Expanded clones are given a class, and other clones once, few, many or no size at all.

- | TRBJ2-1 | TRBD2 | TRBV25-1 | CASSSRTSRRLDSQFF | TGTGCCAGCAGTTCCCGGACTAGCAGAAGGTTAGATTCGCAGTTCTTC
- | TRBJ2-1 | TRBD1 | TRBV19 | CASSTTGGDHNEQFF | TGTGCCAGTAGTACGACAGGGGGCGATCACAATGAGCAGTTCTTC
once | TRBJ1-6 | - | TRBV10-3 | CAISESTVIDSPLHF | TGTGCCATCAGTGAGTCTACAGTAATAGATTCACCCCTCCACTTT
- | TRBJ2-7 | - | TRBV11-2 | CASSSGTVASYEQYF | TGTGCCAGCAGTTCGGGTACGGTAGCCTCCTACGAGCAGTACTTC
- | TRBJ2-2 | - | TRBV6-1 | CASSEYRAGTGELFF | TGTGCCAGCAGTGAATACAGGGCAGGTACCGGGGAGCTGTTTTTT
- | TRBJ2-7 | - | TRBV19 | CASSNREGEQYF | TGTGCCAGTAGTAACAGGGAAGGAGAGCAGTACTTC
- | TRBJ2-1 | TRBD1 | TRBV30 | CAWSGQGSYNEQFF | TGTGCCTGGAGTGGACAGGGGTCTTACAATGAGCAGTTCTTC
- | TRBJ1-4 | TRBD1 | TRBV18 | CASSPPGQRNEKLFF | TGTGCCAGCTCACCACCGGGACAGCGGAATGAAAAACTGTTTTTT
- | TRBJ2-1 | - | TRBV19 | CASSIGPSSAGSSYNEQFF | TGTGCCAGTAGTATAGGCCCCAGTTCCGCGGGGAGCTCCTACAATGAGCAGTTCTTC
few | TRBJ1-5 | - | TRBV30 | CAWSRGDGGGNQPQHF | TGTGCCTGGAGTCGGGGGGACGGGGGGGGCAATCAGCCCCAGCATTTT
- | TRBJ1-1 | - | TRBV5-1 | CASSLGRQWETEAFF | TGCGCCAGCAGCTTGGGTCGACAGTGGGAAACTGAAGCTTTCTTT
once | TRBJ1-2 | - | TRBV6-2/TRBV6-3 | CASSYPLLYGYTF | TGTGCCAGCAGTTACCCTCTACTTTATGGCTACACCTTC
- | TRBJ1-5 | - | TRBV27 | CASSPGGRGNQPQHF | TGTGCCAGCAGTCCCGGGGGGCGGGGCAATCAGCCCCAGCATTTT
- | TRBJ2-2 | - | TRBV5-1 | CASSNWGPNTGELFF | TGCGCCAGCAGCAACTGGGGGCCGAACACCGGGGAGCTGTTTTTT
- | TRBJ1-3 | TRBD1 | TRBV7-9 | CASSSRTGHLYF | TGTGCCAGCAGCTCCAGGACAGGGCATCTATATTTT
- | TRBJ2-1 | - | TRBV9 | CASSVQGSSYNEQFF | TGTGCCAGCAGCGTACAGGGGAGCTCCTACAATGAGCAGTTCTTC
- | TRBJ2-7 | TRBD1 | TRBV3-1/TRBV3-2 | CASSQAGTGAYEQYF | TGTGCCAGCAGCCAGGCCGGGACAGGGGCCTACGAGCAGTACTTC
- | TRBJ2-7 | TRBD2 | TRBV5-4 | CASSRWGGFEQYF | TGTGCCAGCAGCCGCTGGGGGGGGTTCGAGCAGTACTTC
- | TRBJ2-5 | - | TRBV14 | CASSQDIAKAQETQYF | TGTGCCAGCAGCCAAGATATAGCGAAAGCACAAGAGACCCAGTACTTC
- | TRBJ2-3 | - | TRBV7-9 | CASSLRRAGRDTQYF | TGTGCCAGCAGCTTACGGCGAGCGGGTAGAGATACGCAGTATTTT
- | TRBJ2-5 | - | TRBV30 | CAWSGFSGETQYF | TGTGCCTGGAGTGGTTTTTCGGGAGAGACCCAGTACTTC
- | TRBJ2-1 | TRBD2 | TRBV9 | CASSVGSGTSGSNEQFF | TGTGCCAGCAGCGTAGGTTCCGGGACTAGCGGGAGTAATGAGCAGTTCTTC
- | TRBJ2-3 | TRBD1 | TRBV30 | CASTGQGTDTQYF | TGTGCCTCCACGGGACAGGGTACGGATACGCAGTATTTT
- | TRBJ2-7 | - | TRBV5-1 | CASSPDRDLYEQYF | TGCGCCAGCAGCCCGGACCGGGATCTCTACGAGCAGTACTTC
- | TRBJ2-2 | TRBD1 | TRBV5-1 | CASSQVDRGGTGELFF | TGCGCCAGCAGCCAGGTGGACAGGGGAGGCACCGGGGAGCTGTTTTTT
- | TRBJ1-1 | TRBD1 | TRBV18 | CASSPGQVNTEAFF | TGTGCCAGCTCACCGGGACAGGTGAACACTGAAGCTTTCTTT
once | TRBJ1-1 | - | TRBV6-5 | CASSSRRATEAFF | TGTGCCAGCAGCTCACGCAGGGCCACTGAAGCTTTCTTT
- | TRBJ2-3 | TRBD2 | TRBV19 | CASSSGLAGAADTQYF | TGTGCCAGTAGTTCGGGACTAGCGGGAGCGGCAGATACGCAGTATTTT
- | TRBJ2-7 | TRBD2 | TRBV5-5 | CASSLVSGSYEQYF | TGTGCCAGCAGCTTGGTAAGCGGGAGCTACGAGCAGTACTTC
- | TRBJ2-1 | - | TRBV14 | CASKKSGVNEQFF | TGTGCCAGCAAGAAGTCTGGAGTAAATGAGCAGTTCTTC
- | TRBJ1-5 | - | TRBV6-5 | CASSLGGYQPQHF | TGTGCCAGCAGTCTGGGAGGGTATCAGCCCCAGCATTTT
- | TRBJ2-5 | - | TRBV28 | CASSAPRGETQYF | TGTGCCAGCAGTGCGCCCCGTGGAGAGACCCAGTACTTC
- | TRBJ2-7 | - | TRBV11-3 | CASSLRGSYEQYF | TGTGCCAGCAGCCTCAGGGGCTCCTACGAGCAGTACTTC
few | TRBJ1-2 | TRBD1 | TRBV27 | CANPSSPWTGDDYGYTF | TGTGCCAACCCATCATCTCCATGGACAGGGGACGACTATGGCTACACCTTC
- | TRBJ2-2 | - | TRBV4-3 | CASSQDGGVTGELFF | TGCGCCAGCAGCCAAGACGGGGGAGTCACCGGGGAGCTGTTTTTT